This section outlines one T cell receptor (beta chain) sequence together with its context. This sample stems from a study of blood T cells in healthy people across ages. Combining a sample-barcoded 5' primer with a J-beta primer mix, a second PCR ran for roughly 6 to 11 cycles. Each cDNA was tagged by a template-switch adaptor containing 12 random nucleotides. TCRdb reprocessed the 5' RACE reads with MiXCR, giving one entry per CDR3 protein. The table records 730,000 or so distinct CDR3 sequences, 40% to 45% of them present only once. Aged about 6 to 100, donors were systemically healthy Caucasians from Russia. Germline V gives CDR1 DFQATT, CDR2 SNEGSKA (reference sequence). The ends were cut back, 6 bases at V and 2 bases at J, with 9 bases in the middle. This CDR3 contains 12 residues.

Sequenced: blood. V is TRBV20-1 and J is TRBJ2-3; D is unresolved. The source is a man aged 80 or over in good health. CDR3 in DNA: TGCAGTGCAGGGATCTTCACAGATACGCAGTATTTT. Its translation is CSAGIFTDTQYF.